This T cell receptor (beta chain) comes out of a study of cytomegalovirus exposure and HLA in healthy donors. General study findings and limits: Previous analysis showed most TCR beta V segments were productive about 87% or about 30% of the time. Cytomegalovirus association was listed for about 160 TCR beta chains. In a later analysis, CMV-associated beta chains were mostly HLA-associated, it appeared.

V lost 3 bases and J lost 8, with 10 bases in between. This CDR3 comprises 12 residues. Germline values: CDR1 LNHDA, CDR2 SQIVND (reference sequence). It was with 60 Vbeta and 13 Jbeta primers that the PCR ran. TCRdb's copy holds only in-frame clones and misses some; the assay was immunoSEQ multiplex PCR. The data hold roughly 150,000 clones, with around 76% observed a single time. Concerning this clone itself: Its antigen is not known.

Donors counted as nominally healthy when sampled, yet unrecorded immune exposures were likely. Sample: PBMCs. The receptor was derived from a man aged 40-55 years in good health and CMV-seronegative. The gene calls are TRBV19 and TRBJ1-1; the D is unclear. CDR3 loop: CASSIFGNEAFF. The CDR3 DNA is TGTGCCAGTAGTATTTTTGGCAACGAAGCTTTCTTT.